The rows below give T cell receptor beta chains drawn from one sample of a study of blood T cell repertoires in COVID-19. This table comes from immunoSEQ multiplex PCR, and its TCRdb copy is limited to in-frame clones, with some not included. There are 13,000 to 15,000 clones in the sample; 92% occur only once, and approximately 7.1% lies in the top ten. Specimen: peripheral blood. The receptors here all came from a human donor with active COVID-19. The donor label of this sample is uncertain. CDR3s leave out the opening cysteine and the closing phenylalanine or tryptophan. The order of the fields is J gene, V gene, CDR3 protein.

TRBJ2-5,TRBV6-5,ASSYSRAAQETQY
TRBJ1-6,TRBV9,ASSVEVTGGSPLH
TRBJ2-1,TRBV6-5,ASSYSRLAGWGEQF
TRBJ1-2,TRBV5-1,ASSMGTGAYGYT
TRBJ2-5,TRBV10-3,ATRLEGGETQY
TRBJ2-5,TRBV25-1,ASSAPGPQETQY
TRBJ1-3,TRBV5-1,ASSRSGGLEGNTIY
TRBJ2-1,TRBV7-2,ASSSRDRFNEQF
TRBJ1-1,TRBV9,ASSAKGPTNTEAF
TRBJ2-5,TRBV14,ASTHAGGQGQETQY
TRBJ2-1,TRBV7-2,ASRGTSGGAPLQF
TRBJ2-7,TRBV30,AWTDSPYEQY